The 30 T cell receptor beta chains below were found in one sample sequenced in a study of response to subunit inactivated influenza vaccine. From the RT-PCR reads, TCRdb called clonotypes with MiXCR, one entry per CDR3 protein. The data contain about 500,000 distinct CDR3 sequences, approximately 15% of them seen just once; the ten biggest clones take up 2.5% to 3.5%. The sample consisted of CD4+ T cells sorted from PBMCs, taken about 24 months after vaccination. The source of these receptors is a man aged 45 to 75 who received an inactivated influenza vaccine.

In this sample, this clonotype turned up many times. This chain uses TRBV6-1 with TRBJ2-1; D not certain. The CDR3 sequence is 14 residues long. V was clipped by 2 bases and J by 5 bases, with 10 bases between them. Looked up from germline, CDR1 is MNHNS and CDR2 is SASEGT. CDR3 nucleotides: TGTGCCAGCAGTGAATCGCCCGGAGACAATGAGCAGTTCTTC. It specifies CASSESPGDNEQFF.

CDR3 residues: CSARTGGGEQYF. The CDR3 coding sequence is TGCAGTGCCAGGACAGGGGGCGGCGAGCAGTACTTC. This chain links TRBV20-1 with TRBJ2-7; 11 bases agree with TRBD1. This CDR3 has 12 residues. Germline V CDR1 and CDR2: DFQATT, SNEGSKA (reference sequence). J was trimmed by 6 bases and V by 6 bases; bases with no gene match: 4.

This chain connects TRBV5-5 to TRBJ1-1, with D possibly TRBD1 on 6 matching bases. V gave up 5 bases and J gave up 0 bases, with 11 bases separating them. The CDR3 contains 14 residues. From germline, CDR1 is SGHKS and CDR2 YYEKEE (reference sequence). The CDR3: CASRRWDMNTEAFF. DNA for the CDR3: TGTGCCAGCAGGCGTTGGGACATGAACACTGAAGCTTTCTTT.

V is TRBV20-1 and J is TRBJ1-4; D call uncertain. Germline-derived CDR1 and CDR2 are DFQATT and SNEGSKA (reference sequence). This CDR3 comprises 14 residues. The V end was cut by 1 base, the J end by 0 bases, with 6 bases between. In DNA, the CDR3 is TGCAGTGCTAGAGCGGGTTCAACTAATGAAAAACTGTTTTTT. Protein sequence: CSARAGSTNEKLFF.

The chain uses TRBV5-1 and TRBJ2-7, with unresolved D. The CDR3 is made up of 14 amino acids. V was clipped by 2 bases and J by 0 bases, with 9 bases between them. CDR1 and CDR2 (germline): SGHRS, YFSETQ. The CDR3 nucleotides are TGCGCCAGCAGCTTTACTCGTGACTCCTACGAGCAGTACTTC. Translation gives CASSFTRDSYEQYF.

This clonotype was seen a handful of times. J is TRBJ2-3 and V is TRBV10-3; no reliable D call. The V end lost 10 bases, the J end lost 0 bases, and 11 bases lay between the germline ends. The CDR3 is 13 residues long. Germline assignment: CDR1 ENHRY and CDR2 SYGVKD. The CDR3 here is CATTPTSTDTQYF. DNA of the CDR3: TGTGCCACCACCCCGACTAGCACAGATACGCAGTATTTT.

V and J are TRBV20-1 and TRBJ2-7; D might be TRBD2 (7 bases). This CDR3 has 14 residues. The V end was cut by 6 bases, the J end by 4 bases, with 19 bases between. Germline CDR1 reads DFQATT; CDR2 reads SNEGSKA (reference sequence). The CDR3 DNA is TGCAGTGCCTTTTCGGGGGGCGTGGGATACGAGCAGTACTTC. Protein: CSAFSGGVGYEQYF.

This clonotype was observed at least ten times. The CDR3 protein is CASSLLIGNTEAFF. The CDR3, as DNA: TGTGCCAGCTCACTTTTAATAGGGAACACTGAAGCTTTCTTT. The V and J genes are TRBV18 and TRBJ1-1; D unclear. Germline CDR1 is KGHSH and CDR2 is LQKENI. Trimming removed 4 bases from V and 1 base from J, with 10 bases in between. The CDR3 extends over 14 amino acids. The full variable domain, rest sourced from reference TRBV18 and TRBJ1-1, is NAGVMQNPRHLVRRRGQEARLRCSPMKGHSHVYWYRQLPEEGLKFMVYLQKENIIDESGMPKERFSAEFPKEGPSILRIQQVVRGDSAAYFCASSLLIGNTEAFFGQGTRLTVV.

This clonotype came up many times. The chain joins TRBV9 to TRBJ2-7, with D maybe TRBD2 (5 bases). CDR1 is SGDLS, CDR2 YYNGEE, per germline. Deletions cut 0 bases from V and 4 bases from J, with 14 bases between. The length of the CDR3 is 15 residues. CDR3 DNA: TGTGCCAGCAGCGTAGAAAGCGGAGGACCTTACGAGCAGTACTTC. It encodes CASSVESGGPYEQYF.

This clonotype appeared a few times. V gene TRBV12-3 or TRBV12-4 combines with J gene TRBJ2-5, with TRBD2 as a possible D gene (5 bases). V was clipped by 4 bases and J by 5 bases, with 17 bases between them. CDR3 length: 15 residues. For the CDR3, the DNA is TGTGCCAGCAGTTCAAGTTCCGTAGGCGGGGAGACCCAGTACTTC. Translating gives CASSSSSVGGETQYF.

The gene calls are TRBV12-3 or TRBV12-4 and TRBJ2-3; 7 bases fit TRBD1. The CDR3 spans 14 residues. Germline trimming cut 3 bases from V and 6 bases from J; bases unmatched to any gene: 6. DNA of the CDR3: TGTGCCAGCAGTTTGGACAGGACGACGGATACGCAGTATTTT. This translates into CASSLDRTTDTQYF.

The V call is TRBV10-3, the J call TRBJ1-1; D unresolved. Deletions cut 3 bases from V and 1 base from J, with 9 bases between. The CDR3 runs 14 residues. Germline V lookup: CDR1 ENHRY, CDR2 SYGVKD. The CDR3 nucleotides read TGTGCCATCAGTGACCAGAGGAAGAACACTGAAGCTTTCTTT. This codes for CAISDQRKNTEAFF.

V is TRBV4-3 and J is TRBJ1-6, with D possibly being TRBD1 (5 bases). The germline V gene encodes CDR1 LGHNA and CDR2 YSLEER. This CDR3 region has 16 residues. Between the trimmed V and J ends, which lost 0 bases and 4 bases, there was a span of 10 bases. The CDR3 sequence is CASSQEGRAYNSPLHF. Here the CDR3 DNA reads TGCGCCAGCAGCCAAGAAGGCAGGGCTTATAATTCACCCCTCCACTTT.

This clonotype came up a few times. The chain recombines TRBV10-3 with TRBJ2-7; D might be TRBD1 (5 bases). The V and J ends lost 6 bases and 0 bases respectively, with 9 bases between them. CDR1 and CDR2 (germline): ENHRY, SYGVKD. This CDR3 is built from 13 residues. The CDR3 sequence is CAISPTASYEQYF. CDR3 DNA: TGTGCCATCAGCCCGACAGCCTCCTACGAGCAGTACTTC.

The sample holds a few counts of this clonotype. J is TRBJ2-3 and V is TRBV5-1; 7 nucleotides match TRBD1. The CDR3 spans 16 residues. V was clipped by 1 base and J by 0 bases; unmatched bases: 5. Germline V gives CDR1 SGHRS, CDR2 YFSETQ. The DNA for the CDR3 is TGCGCCAGCAGCTTGACTGGGACAGTCAGCACAGATACGCAGTATTTT. It is translated as CASSLTGTVSTDTQYF.

This sequence joins TRBV20-1 and TRBJ2-3; D ambiguous. The V gene's germline CDR1 is DFQATT and CDR2 SNEGSKA (reference sequence). V was shortened by 3 bases and J by 8 bases, with 9 bases between the two germline ends. There are 11 residues in the CDR3. CDR3: CSASEERTQYF. CDR3 bases: TGCAGTGCTAGTGAAGAGCGTACGCAGTATTTT.

At least ten counts were recorded for this clonotype. The chain links TRBV20-1 to TRBJ2-7; D may be TRBD2 (5 bases). Per germline, CDR1 DFQATT and CDR2 SNEGSKA (reference sequence). Trimming stripped 2 bases from V and 2 bases from J, with 16 bases between. The CDR3 runs to 15 residues. CDR3 residues: CSARTDWTGTYEQYF. In DNA form, the CDR3 reads TGCAGTGCTAGAACAGATTGGACGGGAACCTACGAGCAGTACTTC.

V gene TRBV7-2 combines with J gene TRBJ2-7; TRBD1 or TRBD2 may be the D gene (6 bases each). Trimming took 2 bases from V and 4 from J, leaving 21 bases between them. This CDR3 is built from 17 residues. CDR1 is SGHTA and CDR2 is FQGNSA in the germline V gene. Written as DNA, the CDR3 is TGTGCCAGCAGCTTATCACTTGGCGGGACAAATAGTTACGAGCAGTACTTC. It encodes CASSLSLGGTNSYEQYF.

The rearrangement uses TRBV20-1 and TRBJ2-1, with a weak D call TRBD1 (6 bases). Germline V gene data show CDR1 as DFQATT and CDR2 as SNEGSKA (reference sequence). The CDR3 extends over 13 amino acids. The CDR3 sequence is CSIWGLDYNEQFF. DNA for the CDR3: TGCAGCATTTGGGGGCTCGACTACAATGAGCAGTTCTTC.

This clonotype was recorded many times. The chain joins TRBV12-3 or TRBV12-4 to TRBJ2-3; TRBD1 might be the D (5 bases). The CDR3 is 14 amino acids. Trimming stripped 7 bases from V and 0 bases from J, with 11 bases between. The CDR3 sequence is CASTWTHSTDTQYF. Here the CDR3 DNA reads TGTGCCAGCACCTGGACACACAGCACAGATACGCAGTATTTT.

This clonotype was seen at least ten times. The chain joins TRBV9 to TRBJ2-1; 13 bases are shared with TRBD2. This CDR3 is built from 16 residues. V shed 0 bases, J shed 5 bases, and the junction held 2 bases outside the gene matches. CDR1 SGDLS and CDR2 YYNGEE come from the germline V gene. The CDR3 nucleotides read TGTGCCAGCAGCGTAGCTGGACTAGCGGGAGACAATGAGCAGTTCTTC. It is translated as CASSVAGLAGDNEQFF.

There are many counts of this clonotype. The genes are TRBV14 and TRBJ2-4; no definite D call. Trimming cost V 5 bases and J 0 bases, with 14 bases left between them. Germline values: CDR1 SGHDN, CDR2 FVKESK. CDR3 length equals 16 residues. The DNA for the CDR3 is TGTGCCAGCAGCAAAGGACCCTCCCCAGCCAAAAACATTCAGTACTTC. Its translation: CASSKGPSPAKNIQYF. Variable domain in full (rest from reference TRBV14 and TRBJ2-4): EAGVTQFPSHSVIEKGQTVTLRCDPISGHDNLYWYRRVMGKEIKFLLHFVKESKQDESGMPNNRFLAERTGGTYSTLKVQPAELEDSGVYFCASSKGPSPAKNIQYFGAGTRLSVL.

This clonotype was observed a few times. The chain combines TRBV9 with TRBJ2-7; possible D gene TRBD1, 6 bases. The CDR3 is 15 residues long. The V gene lost 0 bases and the J gene lost 4 bases, with 14 bases spanning the gap. Germline lookup yields CDR1 SGDLS and CDR2 YYNGEE. The CDR3 protein is CASSVEGGAIYEQYF. CDR3 sequence (DNA): TGTGCCAGCAGCGTAGAAGGGGGTGCGATATACGAGCAGTACTTC.

The rearrangement links TRBV12-3 or TRBV12-4 to TRBJ1-2, with D tentatively TRBD1 (5 bases). With 3 bases removed from V and 6 bases from J, the gap between germline ends came to 14 bases. This CDR3 contains 14 residues. The CDR3: CASSFFGGGNGYTF. CDR3 sequence (DNA): TGTGCCAGCAGTTTCTTCGGGGGTGGGAATGGCTACACCTTC.

This chain joins TRBV20-1 and TRBJ2-3, with unresolved D. The CDR3 covers 14 residues. The germline V and J ends were trimmed by 0 bases and 2 bases, with 9 bases remaining between them. The V gene's germline CDR1 is DFQATT and CDR2 SNEGSKA (reference sequence). The CDR3 loop is CSARDPQNTDTQYF. In DNA, the CDR3 is TGCAGTGCTAGAGATCCCCAGAACACAGATACGCAGTATTTT.

This clonotype showed up just a few times. J is TRBJ1-5 and V is TRBV12-3 or TRBV12-4; D is unresolved. V dropped 6 bases and J dropped 6 bases, with 12 bases sitting between them. The CDR3 spans 13 residues. For the CDR3, the DNA is TGTGCCAGCAGACGGGATGGTAGTCAGCCCCAGCATTTT. Protein sequence: CASRRDGSQPQHF.

The chain uses TRBV20-1 and TRBJ1-1; D gene ambiguous. The CDR3 loop spans 14 amino acids. Germline CDR1 DFQATT, CDR2 SNEGSKA (reference sequence). V was pared by 4 bases and J by 5 bases, with 17 bases between. CDR3 sequence reads: CSAISLGSGTEAFF. The CDR3, as DNA: TGCAGTGCTATTTCATTGGGGAGTGGAACTGAAGCTTTCTTT.

The V and J genes are TRBV6-2 or TRBV6-3 and TRBJ1-1, with D tentatively TRBD1 (5 bases). This CDR3 comprises 13 residues. V lost 8 bases and J 11 bases, leaving 21 bases between the germline ends. Germline lookup yields CDR1 MNHEY and CDR2 SVGEGT. CDR3 in amino acids: CASGNRPSGDAFF. The CDR3 nucleotides read TGTGCCAGCGGAAACAGACCCTCCGGGGACGCTTTCTTT.

The table lists this clonotype with a few counts. J is TRBJ2-3 and V is TRBV24-1; 11 nucleotides match TRBD2. Germline trimming cut 5 bases from V and 1 base from J; bases unmatched to any gene: 1. The CDR3 loop spans 15 amino acids. In germline, CDR1 is KGHDR, CDR2 SFDVKD. CDR3: CATSGLAGRTDTQYF. CDR3 nucleotides: TGTGCCACCAGTGGACTAGCGGGACGCACAGATACGCAGTATTTT.

V gene TRBV5-6 combines with J gene TRBJ2-2; 9 bases align to TRBD2. Germline CDR1 is SGHDT and CDR2 is YYEEEE. The CDR3 is made up of 15 amino acids. V gave up 4 bases and J gave up 7 bases; unmatched junction bases: 8. For the CDR3, the DNA is TGTGCCAGCAGCCTGGCGGCGGGAGGGCTCGGGGAGCTGTTTTTT. As protein: CASSLAAGGLGELFF.